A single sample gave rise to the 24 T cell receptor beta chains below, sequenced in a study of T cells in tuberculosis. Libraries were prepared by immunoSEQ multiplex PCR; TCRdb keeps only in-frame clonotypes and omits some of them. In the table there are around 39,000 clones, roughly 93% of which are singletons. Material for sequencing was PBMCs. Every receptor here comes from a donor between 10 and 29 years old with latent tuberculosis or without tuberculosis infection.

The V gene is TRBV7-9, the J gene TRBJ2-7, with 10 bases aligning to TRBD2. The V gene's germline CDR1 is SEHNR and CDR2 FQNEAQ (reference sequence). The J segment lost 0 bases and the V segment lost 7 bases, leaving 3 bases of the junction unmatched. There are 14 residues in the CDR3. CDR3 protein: CASTLAGSSYEQYF. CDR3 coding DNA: TGTGCCAGCACACTAGCGGGGAGCTCCTACGAGCAGTACTTC.

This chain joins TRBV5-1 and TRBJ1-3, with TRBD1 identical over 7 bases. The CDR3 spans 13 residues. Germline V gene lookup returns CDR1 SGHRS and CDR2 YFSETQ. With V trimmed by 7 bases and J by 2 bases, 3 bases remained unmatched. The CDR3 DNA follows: TGCGCCAGCCGACAGGGCCCTGGAAACACCATATATTTT. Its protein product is CASRQGPGNTIYF.

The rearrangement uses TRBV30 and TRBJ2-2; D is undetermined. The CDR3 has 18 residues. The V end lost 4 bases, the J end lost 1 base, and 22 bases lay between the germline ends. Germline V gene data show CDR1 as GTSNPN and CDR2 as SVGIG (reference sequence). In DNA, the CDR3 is TGTGCCTGGACCCGAAATGTCCAGATAAATAAGAACACCGGGGAGCTGTTTTTT. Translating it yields CAWTRNVQINKNTGELFF.

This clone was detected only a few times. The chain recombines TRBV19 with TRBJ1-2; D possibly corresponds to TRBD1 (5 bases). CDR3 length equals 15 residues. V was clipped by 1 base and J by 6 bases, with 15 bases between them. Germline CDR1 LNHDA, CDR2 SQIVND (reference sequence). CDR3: CASSIGDGPGDGYTF. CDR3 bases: TGTGCCAGTAGTATAGGAGATGGACCGGGGGATGGCTACACCTTC.

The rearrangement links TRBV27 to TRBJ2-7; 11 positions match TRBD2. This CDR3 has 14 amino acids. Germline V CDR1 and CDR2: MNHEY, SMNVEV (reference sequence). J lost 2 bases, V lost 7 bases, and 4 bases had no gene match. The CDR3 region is CASNALAGAYEQYF. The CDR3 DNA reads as TGTGCCAGCAACGCACTAGCGGGAGCCTACGAGCAGTACTTC.

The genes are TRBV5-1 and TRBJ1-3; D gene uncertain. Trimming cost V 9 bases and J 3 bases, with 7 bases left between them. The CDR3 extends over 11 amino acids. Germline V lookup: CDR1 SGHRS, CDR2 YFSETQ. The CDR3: CATTSGNTIYF. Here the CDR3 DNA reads TGCGCCACAACCAGTGGAAACACCATATATTTT.

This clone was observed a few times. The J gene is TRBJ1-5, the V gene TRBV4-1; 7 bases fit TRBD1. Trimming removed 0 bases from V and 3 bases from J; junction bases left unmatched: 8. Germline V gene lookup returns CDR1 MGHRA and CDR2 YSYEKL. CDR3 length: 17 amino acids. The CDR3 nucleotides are TGCGCCAGCAGCCAAGATGTACGGGACAGCGACAATCAGCCCCAGCATTTT. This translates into CASSQDVRDSDNQPQHF.

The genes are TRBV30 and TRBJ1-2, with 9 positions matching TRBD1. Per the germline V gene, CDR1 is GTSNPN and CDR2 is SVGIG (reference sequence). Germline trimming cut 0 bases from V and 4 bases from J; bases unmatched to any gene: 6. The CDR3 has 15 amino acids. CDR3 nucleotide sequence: TGTGCCTGGAGTGTGGTGGGACAGGGTGGCTATGGCTACACCTTC. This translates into CAWSVVGQGGYGYTF.

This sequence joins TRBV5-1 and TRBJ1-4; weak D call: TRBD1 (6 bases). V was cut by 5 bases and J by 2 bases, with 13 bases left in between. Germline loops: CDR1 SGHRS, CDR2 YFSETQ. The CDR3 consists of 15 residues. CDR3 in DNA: TGCGCCAGCAGGAACGGGGGGCGGACTAATGAAAAACTGTTTTTT. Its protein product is CASRNGGRTNEKLFF.

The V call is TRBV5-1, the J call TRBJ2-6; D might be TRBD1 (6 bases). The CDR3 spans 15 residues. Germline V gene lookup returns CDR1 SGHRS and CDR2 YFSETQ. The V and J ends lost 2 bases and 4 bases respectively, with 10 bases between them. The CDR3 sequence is CASSFTGSGANVLTF. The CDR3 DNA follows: TGCGCCAGCAGCTTTACAGGGTCCGGGGCCAACGTCCTGACTTTC.

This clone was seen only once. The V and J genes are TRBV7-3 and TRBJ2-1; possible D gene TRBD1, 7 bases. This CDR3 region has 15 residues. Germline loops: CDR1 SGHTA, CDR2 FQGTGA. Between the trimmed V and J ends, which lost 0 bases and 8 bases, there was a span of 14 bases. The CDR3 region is CASSLTYDREDEQFF. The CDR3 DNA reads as TGTGCCAGCAGCTTAACCTACGACAGGGAGGATGAGCAGTTCTTC.

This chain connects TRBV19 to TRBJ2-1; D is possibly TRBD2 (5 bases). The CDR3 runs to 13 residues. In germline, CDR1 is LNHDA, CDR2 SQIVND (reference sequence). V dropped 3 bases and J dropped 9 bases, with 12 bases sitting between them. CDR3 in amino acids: CASSIRTSGEQFF. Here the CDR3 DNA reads TGTGCCAGTAGTATTCGCACAAGCGGTGAGCAGTTCTTC.

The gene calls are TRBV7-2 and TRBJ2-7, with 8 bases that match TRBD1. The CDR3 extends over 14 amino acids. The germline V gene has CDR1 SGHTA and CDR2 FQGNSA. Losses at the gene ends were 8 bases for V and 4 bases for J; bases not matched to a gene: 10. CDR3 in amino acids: CASGSYRGSYEQYF. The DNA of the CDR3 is TGTGCCAGCGGATCTTACAGGGGGTCATACGAGCAGTACTTC.

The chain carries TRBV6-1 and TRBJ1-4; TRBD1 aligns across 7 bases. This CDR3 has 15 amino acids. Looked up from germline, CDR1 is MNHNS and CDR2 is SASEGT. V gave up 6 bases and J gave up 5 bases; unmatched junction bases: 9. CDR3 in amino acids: CASSETTGRNEKLFF. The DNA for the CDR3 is TGTGCCAGCAGCGAAACGACAGGGAGAAATGAAAAACTGTTTTTT.

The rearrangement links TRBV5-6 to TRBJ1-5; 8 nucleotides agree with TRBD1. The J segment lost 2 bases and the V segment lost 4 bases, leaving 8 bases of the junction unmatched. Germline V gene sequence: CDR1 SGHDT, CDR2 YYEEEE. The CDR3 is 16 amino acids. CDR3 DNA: TGTGCCAGCAGCCTAGGACAGGGTCGAGGCAATCAGCCCCAGCATTTT. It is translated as CASSLGQGRGNQPQHF.

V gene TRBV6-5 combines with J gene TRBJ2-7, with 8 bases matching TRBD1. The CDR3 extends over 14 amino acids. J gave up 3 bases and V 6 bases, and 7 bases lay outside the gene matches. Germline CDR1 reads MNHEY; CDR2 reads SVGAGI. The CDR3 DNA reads TGTGCCAGCAGCCCCGCACAGGGGGACTACGAGCAGTACTTC. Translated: CASSPAQGDYEQYF.

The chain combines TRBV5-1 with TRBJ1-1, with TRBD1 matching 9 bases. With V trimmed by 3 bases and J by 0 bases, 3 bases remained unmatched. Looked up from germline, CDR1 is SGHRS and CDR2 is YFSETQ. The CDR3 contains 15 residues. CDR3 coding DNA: TGCGCCAGCAGCTGGACAGGGGCAATGAACACTGAAGCTTTCTTT. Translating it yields CASSWTGAMNTEAFF.

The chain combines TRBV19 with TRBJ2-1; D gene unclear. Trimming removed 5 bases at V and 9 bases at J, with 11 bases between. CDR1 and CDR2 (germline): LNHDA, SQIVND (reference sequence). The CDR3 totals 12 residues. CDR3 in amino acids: CASSPGTFEQFF. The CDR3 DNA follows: TGTGCCAGTAGTCCCGGTACCTTTGAGCAGTTCTTC.

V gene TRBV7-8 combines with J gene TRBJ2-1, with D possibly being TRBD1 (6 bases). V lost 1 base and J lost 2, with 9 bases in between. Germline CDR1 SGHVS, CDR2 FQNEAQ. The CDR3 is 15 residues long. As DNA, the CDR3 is TGTGCCAGCAGCTTAGTGGGGGACACCTACAATGAGCAGTTCTTC. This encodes CASSLVGDTYNEQFF. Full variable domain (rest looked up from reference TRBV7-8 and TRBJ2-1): GAGVSQSPRYKVAKRGQDVALRCDPISGHVSLFWYQQALGQGPEFLTYFQNEAQLDKSGLPSDRFFAERPEGSVSTLKIQRTQQEDSAVYLCASSLVGDTYNEQFFGPGTRLTVL.

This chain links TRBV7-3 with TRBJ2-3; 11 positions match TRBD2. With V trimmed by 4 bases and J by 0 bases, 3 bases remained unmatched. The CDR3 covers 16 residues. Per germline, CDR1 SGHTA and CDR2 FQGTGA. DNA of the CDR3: TGTGCCAGCAGCTCTATAGCGGGGGGGAGCACAGATACGCAGTATTTT. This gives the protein CASSSIAGGSTDTQYF.

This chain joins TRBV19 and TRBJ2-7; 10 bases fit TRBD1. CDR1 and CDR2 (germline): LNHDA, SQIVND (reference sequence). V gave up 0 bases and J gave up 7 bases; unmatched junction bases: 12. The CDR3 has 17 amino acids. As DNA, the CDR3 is TGTGCCAGTAGTATAGATCGTACTTGGGACAGGGGAGGTGAGCAGTACTTC. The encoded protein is CASSIDRTWDRGGEQYF.

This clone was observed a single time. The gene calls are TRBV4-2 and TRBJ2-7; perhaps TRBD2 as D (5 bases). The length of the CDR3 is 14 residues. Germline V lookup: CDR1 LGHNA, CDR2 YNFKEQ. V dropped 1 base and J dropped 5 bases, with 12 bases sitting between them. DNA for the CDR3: TGTGCCAGCAGCCAAGTTGGACTCCTAGACGAGCAGTACTTC. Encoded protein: CASSQVGLLDEQYF.

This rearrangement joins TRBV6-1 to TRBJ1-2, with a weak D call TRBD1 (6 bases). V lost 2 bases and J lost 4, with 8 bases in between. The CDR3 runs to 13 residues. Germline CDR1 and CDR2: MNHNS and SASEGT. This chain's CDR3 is CASSEIGGYGYTF. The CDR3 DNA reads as TGTGCCAGCAGTGAAATAGGGGGCTATGGCTACACCTTC.

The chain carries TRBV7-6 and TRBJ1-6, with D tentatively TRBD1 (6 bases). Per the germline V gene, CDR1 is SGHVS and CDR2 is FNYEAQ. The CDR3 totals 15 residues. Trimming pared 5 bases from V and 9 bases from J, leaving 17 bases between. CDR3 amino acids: CASSALGGASSPLHF. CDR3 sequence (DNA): TGTGCCAGCAGCGCCCTAGGGGGGGCCAGTTCACCCCTCCACTTT.